This T cell receptor (beta chain) was sequenced for a study of cytomegalovirus exposure and HLA in healthy donors. Findings and limits, study-wide: Accurate HLA-A and HLA-B prediction from TCR beta sequences was reported for most subjects. CMV serostatus was the only recorded immune exposure for donors.

J gave up 8 bases and V 0 bases, and 5 bases lay outside the gene matches. CDR1 SGHTA and CDR2 FQGNSA come from the germline V gene. This CDR3 is 16 amino acids long. Details on this clone: The antigen remains unidentified.

With 60 Vbeta and 13 Jbeta primers, the PCR was carried out. Only in-frame clones appear in the TCRdb table, and some are missing; sequencing was by immunoSEQ multiplex PCR. The data contain 90,000 to 120,000 clones, approximately 74% of them singletons. The TCR comes from a woman aged 40 to 50 in good health and CMV-seropositive. Material: PBMCs. The V gene is TRBV7-2, the J gene TRBJ1-4; 11 bases fit TRBD1. The DNA for the CDR3 is TGTGCCAGCAGCTTAGCGATCTGGGACAGGGGGGAAAAACTGTTTTTT. As protein: CASSLAIWDRGEKLFF.